Reported below is one TCR beta chain. The data stem from a study of CD8 T cells in Susac syndrome. With random hexamers, reverse transcription was performed on about 0.5 to 1 ug of RNA. Across 54 Vbeta and 13 Jbeta, immunoSEQ multiplex PCR amplified TCR beta CDR3. MiXCR, applied by TCRdb to the immunoSEQ multiplex PCR reads, yields one record per CDR3 protein. The sample has 140,000 to 150,000 distinct CDR3 sequences, roughly 95% seen once. The CDR3 loop spans 15 amino acids. Per germline, CDR1 SNHLY and CDR2 FYNNEI. V shed 7 bases, J shed 4 bases, and the junction held 11 bases outside the gene matches.

Material: CD4+ T cells from PBMCs. This TCR came from a human donor with Susac syndrome. The chain combines TRBV2 with TRBJ2-5; 8 bases are a match to TRBD1. CDR3 loop: CASNLGQGGRETQYF. The CDR3 DNA sequence: TGTGCCAGCAACCTCGGACAGGGTGGGAGAGAGACCCAGTACTTC.